Below, one TCR beta chain is given with its context. This entry belongs to a study of CDR3 diversity in severe acne. TCRdb reprocessed the PCR reads with MiXCR, giving one entry per CDR3 protein. Of about 85,000 distinct CDR3 sequences in the sample, roughly half were seen once. The source is a male donor in good health, serving as a control. The source material was blood.

In DNA, the CDR3 is TGCGCCAGCAGCCAAGTAGGTATCGGGGAGACCCAGTACTTC. Its protein is CASSQVGIGETQYF. The chain recombines TRBV4-1 with TRBJ2-5; D unresolved. This CDR3 is 14 amino acids long. Trimming stripped 1 base from V and 5 bases from J, with 11 bases between. The germline V gene encodes CDR1 MGHRA and CDR2 YSYEKL.